One TCR beta chain is described in this entry. This sample was taken from a study of control samples from healthy donors and cancer patients. Sequencing was performed with immunoSEQ multiplex PCR; in TCRdb, only in-frame clones are kept and a portion is missing. In the table there are about 77,000 clones, 85% to 95% of which are singletons. In germline, CDR1 is SGDLS, CDR2 YYNGEE. Between the trimmed V and J ends, which lost 3 bases and 6 bases, there was a span of 10 bases. The CDR3 runs to 14 residues. The chain employs TRBV9 and TRBJ1-6, with D perhaps TRBD1 (6 bases). The sample consisted of blood. The receptor was isolated from an older woman in good health. DNA for the CDR3: TGTGCCAGCAGCGCCGACAGGAGTAATTCACCCCTCCACTTT. It encodes CASSADRSNSPLHF. Variable domain in full (rest from reference TRBV9 and TRBJ1-6): DSGVTQTPKHLITATGQRVTLRCSPRSGDLSVYWYQQSLDQGLQFLIQYYNGEERAKGNILERFSAQQFPDLHSELNLSSLELGDSALYFCASSADRSNSPLHFGNGTRLTVT.